This TCR beta chain comes out of a study of regulatory T cells in long-lasting Graves disease. Findings and caveats of the study: Owing to a sample size that was small, accuracy may have been reduced. Whereas new patients shared 950 to 1,000 public clonotypes, persistent patients shared more, at 2,500 to 3,500.

Time point: newly diagnosed GD, antithyroid drugs for less than 3 months. After RNA was extracted from PBMCs, the TCR library was made from it. With respect to this clonotype: Its antigen is still unknown.

The germline CDR1 and CDR2 sequences are KGHDR and SFDVKD. V was cut by 1 base and J by 6 bases, with 5 bases left in between. The length of the CDR3 is 13 residues. Arm-PCR of CDR3 regions and iRepertoire HTBI primers were the basis on which TCR beta libraries were built. Each CDR3 protein gets one entry after TCRdb re-called the multiplex PCR reads with MiXCR. The sample lists approximately 400,000 distinct CDR3 sequences; 14% to 15% were seen once. These data also formed part of another study, on T cells in Graves' hyperthyroidism and ophthalmopathy. That source adds: First-round RT-PCR of the TCR CDR3 relied on the HTBI primer set. Most thyroid clonotypes that were expanded above 0.001 also turned up in blood.

The clonotype was recovered from a woman aged 25 to 39 with Graves disease. The V and J genes are TRBV24-1 and TRBJ2-2; D is unclear. This specimen was peripheral blood mononuclear cells (PBMCs), taken at new diagnosis, from a patient treated with antithyroid drugs. DNA of the CDR3: TGTGCCACCAGTGATTTTGATCCCGGGGAGCTGTTTTTT. Its translation: CATSDFDPGELFF.